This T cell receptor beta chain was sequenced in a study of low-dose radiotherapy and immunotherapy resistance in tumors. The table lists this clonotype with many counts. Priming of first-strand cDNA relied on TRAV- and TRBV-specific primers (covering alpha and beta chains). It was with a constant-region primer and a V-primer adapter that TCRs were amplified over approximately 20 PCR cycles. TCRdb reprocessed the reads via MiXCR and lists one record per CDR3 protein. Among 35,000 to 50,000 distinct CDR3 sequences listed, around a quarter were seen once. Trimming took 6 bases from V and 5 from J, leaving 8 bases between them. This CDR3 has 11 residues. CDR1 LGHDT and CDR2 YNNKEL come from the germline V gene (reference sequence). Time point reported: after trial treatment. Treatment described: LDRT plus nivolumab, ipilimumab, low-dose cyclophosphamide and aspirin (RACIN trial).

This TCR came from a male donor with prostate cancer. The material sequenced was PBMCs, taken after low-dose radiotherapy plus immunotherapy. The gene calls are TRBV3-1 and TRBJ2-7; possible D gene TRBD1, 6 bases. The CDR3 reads CASRRDNEQYF. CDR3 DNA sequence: TGTGCCAGCAGGAGGGACAACGAGCAGTACTTC.